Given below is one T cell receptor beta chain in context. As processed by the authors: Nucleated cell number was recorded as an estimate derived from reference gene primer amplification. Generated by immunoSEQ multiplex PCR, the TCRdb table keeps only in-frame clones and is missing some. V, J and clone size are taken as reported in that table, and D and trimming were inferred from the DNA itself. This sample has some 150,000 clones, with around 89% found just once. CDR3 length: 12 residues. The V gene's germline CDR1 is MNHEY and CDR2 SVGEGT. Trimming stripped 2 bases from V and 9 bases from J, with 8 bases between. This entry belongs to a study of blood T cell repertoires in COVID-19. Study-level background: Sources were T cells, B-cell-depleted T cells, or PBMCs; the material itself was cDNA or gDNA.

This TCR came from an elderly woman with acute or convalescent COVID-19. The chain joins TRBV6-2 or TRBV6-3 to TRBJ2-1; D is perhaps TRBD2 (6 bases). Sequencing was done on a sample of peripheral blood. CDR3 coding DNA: TGTGCCAGCAGTTACCGAGCGGGTGAGCAGTTCTTC. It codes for CASSYRAGEQFF.